This T cell receptor beta chain is drawn from a study of graft-versus-host responses after intestinal transplantation. Study in general: Those transplanted obtained multivisceral, liver-intestinal, or isolated intestinal grafts. All of the recipients had induction that used anti-thymocyte globulin, then tacrolimus and steroids for approximately 3 years.

This table comes from immunoSEQ multiplex PCR, and its TCRdb copy is limited to in-frame clones, with some not included. The data hold tens of thousands of clones, with roughly 90% observed a single time. CDR3 length: 16 amino acids. Germline assignment: CDR1 MDHEN and CDR2 SYDVKM. Germline trimming cut 1 base from V and 6 bases from J; bases unmatched to any gene: 7. The sample here was PBMCs, taken 524 days after transplant. The rearrangement joins TRBV28 to TRBJ2-1, with TRBD2 matching 9 bases. This sequence was found in a human patient who received an intestinal transplant, so some T cells may come from the graft donor. The CDR3 sequence: CASSLLPSGIGNEQFF. DNA of the CDR3: TGTGCCAGCAGTTTATTACCTAGCGGGATAGGCAATGAGCAGTTCTTC.